Listed below are T cell receptor beta chains from one sample, sequenced in a study of CD8+ T cells in alopecia areata. Data came from immunoSEQ multiplex PCR; TCRdb stores just in-frame clones and leaves some out. The sample shows 250,000 or so clones, around 67% of them seen only once. The specimen comprised CD4+ T cells sorted from blood, sampled at week 0. These TCRs come from a human donor with alopecia areata. Each CDR3 is given with its conserved first and last residue. A D gene is named only where the DNA matches it firmly. The size entry is marked missing in some rows and otherwise reads once, few, many or a size class.

V gene	clone size	J gene	D gene	CDR3 protein	CDR3 DNA
TRBV29-1	.	TRBJ1-1	.	CSVDGVSTEAFF	TGCAGCGTTGACGGGGTCTCGACTGAAGCTTTCTTT
TRBV5-1	once	TRBJ1-1	.	CASSLGINTEAFF	TGCGCCAGCAGCTTGGGAATAAACACTGAAGCTTTCTTT
TRBV5-6	.	TRBJ2-7	TRBD1	CASSVGQASSYEQYF	TGTGCCAGCAGCGTAGGACAGGCTAGCTCCTACGAGCAGTACTTC
TRBV7-9	.	TRBJ2-7	TRBD1	CASSSPDRSSYEQYF	TGTGCCAGCAGCTCCCCGGACAGGAGCTCCTACGAGCAGTACTTC
TRBV29-1	.	TRBJ1-2	.	CSGGHRDTGYTF	TGCAGCGGGGGACACAGGGATACGGGCTACACCTTC
TRBV2	.	TRBJ2-1	.	CASSGQTLANEQFF	TGTGCCAGCTCGGGACAGACACTAGCCAATGAGCAGTTCTTC
TRBV19	once	TRBJ2-3	.	CASSMRGPRDTQYF	TGTGCCAGTAGTATGCGGGGCCCGAGAGATACGCAGTATTTT
TRBV2	.	TRBJ1-2	TRBD1	CASGGTGGVYGYTF	TGTGCCAGCGGGGGGACAGGAGGGGTGTATGGCTACACCTTC
TRBV5-1	.	TRBJ2-7	TRBD1	CASSQDRGSYEQYF	TGCGCCAGCAGCCAGGACAGGGGCTCCTACGAGCAGTACTTC
TRBV4-2	.	TRBJ2-4	.	CASSLLDIQYF	TGTGCCAGCAGCTTGTTGGACATTCAGTACTTC
TRBV7-9	few	TRBJ2-7	.	CASRQQGRSYEQYF	TGTGCCAGCAGACAACAGGGTCGGAGCTACGAGCAGTACTTC
TRBV5-6	few	TRBJ1-1	.	CASSYLGPNTEAFF	TGTGCCAGCAGCTATCTGGGCCCGAACACTGAAGCTTTCTTT
TRBV4-2	.	TRBJ2-3	TRBD2	CASSPLAGISTDTQYF	TGTGCCAGCAGCCCTTTAGCGGGAATTAGCACAGATACGCAGTATTTT
TRBV10-3	.	TRBJ2-5	.	CAISEPGGGETQYF	TGTGCCATCAGTGAACCAGGAGGAGGGGAGACCCAGTACTTC
TRBV29-1	.	TRBJ2-5	.	CSGGTASETQYF	TGCAGCGGCGGGACAGCCTCAGAGACCCAGTACTTC
TRBV2	once	TRBJ1-6	TRBD1	CASSDGTGRSPLHF	TGTGCCAGCAGTGACGGGACAGGTCGCTCACCCCTCCACTTT
TRBV7-9	.	TRBJ2-5	.	CASSLTGTGETQYF	TGTGCCAGCAGCCTAACCGGGACGGGAGAGACCCAGTACTTC
TRBV29-1	.	TRBJ2-5	TRBD2	CSGETSGQETQYF	TGCAGCGGGGAGACTAGCGGTCAAGAGACCCAGTACTTC
TRBV10-3	.	TRBJ2-3	.	CAISEGDKSTDTQYF	TGTGCCATCAGTGAGGGGGACAAAAGCACAGATACGCAGTATTTT
TRBV9	.	TRBJ1-6	TRBD1	CASSTRQGIPLHF	TGTGCCAGCAGCACAAGACAGGGCATACCCCTCCACTTT
TRBV27	.	TRBJ1-2	.	CASAMDSINYGYTF	TGTGCCAGCGCCATGGACAGCATTAACTATGGCTACACCTTC
TRBV5-1	.	TRBJ2-7	TRBD1	CASSRGTGEDYEQYF	TGCGCCAGCAGCCGGGGGACAGGGGAGGACTACGAGCAGTACTTC
TRBV7-2	.	TRBJ1-6	.	CASSPREVWDSPLHF	TGTGCCAGCAGCCCTAGGGAGGTCTGGGATTCACCCCTCCACTTT
TRBV30	.	TRBJ2-6	.	CAWSGRRSFGANVLTF	TGTGCCTGGAGTGGACGCCGAAGCTTTGGGGCCAACGTCCTGACTTTC
TRBV29-1	.	TRBJ2-2	.	CSAEEGNTGELFF	TGCAGCGCGGAAGAGGGGAACACCGGGGAGCTGTTTTTT
TRBV7-2	.	TRBJ1-1	.	CASSPKTGPGPEAFF	TGTGCCAGCAGCCCGAAAACAGGCCCCGGGCCTGAAGCTTTCTTT
TRBV30	.	TRBJ1-4	TRBD1	CAAGTGQMNEKLFF	TGTGCCGCAGGGACAGGGCAAATGAATGAAAAACTGTTTTTT
TRBV5-4	.	TRBJ2-1	TRBD1	CASSLGGTGLREYNEQFF	TGTGCCAGCAGCTTGGGGGGGACAGGGTTACGAGAATACAATGAGCAGTTCTTC
TRBV5-1	few	TRBJ2-7	.	CASSVESSYEQYF	TGCGCCAGCAGTGTAGAGAGCTCCTACGAGCAGTACTTC
TRBV2	.	TRBJ1-2	TRBD1	CASSGDRTNYGYTF	TGTGCCAGCAGTGGGGACAGGACTAACTATGGCTACACCTTC
TRBV30	.	TRBJ1-5	.	CAWSTGGGYQPQHF	TGTGCCTGGAGTACGGGTGGAGGATATCAGCCCCAGCATTTT
TRBV29-1	.	TRBJ1-1	.	CSGEQGRNTEAFF	TGCAGCGGAGAACAGGGAAGGAACACTGAAGCTTTCTTT
TRBV2	.	TRBJ1-2	TRBD1	CASSEEAGGYGYTF	TGTGCCAGCAGTGAAGAGGCAGGGGGCTATGGCTACACCTTC
TRBV4-1	.	TRBJ1-5	.	CASSQDPNQPQHF	TGCGCCAGCAGCCAAGATCCCAATCAGCCCCAGCATTTT
TRBV5-1	few	TRBJ2-7	.	CASSQRSGEQYF	TGCGCCAGCAGTCAGAGGAGTGGCGAGCAGTACTTC
TRBV30	once	TRBJ2-1	.	CAWSVIWKRGDNEQFF	TGTGCCTGGAGTGTAATTTGGAAGAGGGGAGACAATGAGCAGTTCTTC
TRBV4-3	.	TRBJ1-2	.	CASSQGDTANYGYTF	TGCGCCAGCAGCCAAGGAGATACAGCTAACTATGGCTACACCTTC
TRBV4-1	.	TRBJ2-1	TRBD1	CASSRDRAYNEQFF	TGCGCCAGCAGCCGGGACAGGGCCTACAATGAGCAGTTCTTC
TRBV4-3	.	TRBJ2-1	TRBD1	CASSQDRGAYNEQFF	TGCGCCAGCAGCCAGGACAGGGGCGCCTACAATGAGCAGTTCTTC
TRBV7-6	.	TRBJ2-7	TRBD1	CASSLQFGTGAYEQYF	TGTGCCAGCAGCTTACAATTTGGGACAGGGGCCTACGAGCAGTACTTC
TRBV29-1	.	TRBJ2-1	TRBD2	CSVAPLAGAYNEQFF	TGCAGCGTTGCCCCCCTAGCGGGGGCCTACAATGAGCAGTTCTTC
TRBV2	.	TRBJ2-1	TRBD1	CASGQESYNEQFF	TGTGCCAGCGGACAGGAGTCCTACAATGAGCAGTTCTTC
TRBV9	.	TRBJ2-7	TRBD1	CASSVGQGFDYEQYF	TGTGCCAGCAGCGTAGGACAGGGGTTCGACTACGAGCAGTACTTC